The rows below give T cell receptor beta chains drawn from one sample of a study of blood T cell repertoires in COVID-19. Assay used: immunoSEQ multiplex PCR; TCRdb lists only in-frame clones, some missing. The sample has around 300,000 clones, around nine tenths seen once; the top ten hold 1.9%. Material: PBMCs or T cells enriched from blood (not recorded which). Receptor source: a woman aged 55-70 years who had recovered from COVID-19. Each CDR3 is given with its conserved first and last residue. Each record gives: CDR3 protein, CDR3 DNA, clone size, V gene, J gene, D gene. D genes are given only for firm matches. For some rows the clone size is stated as once, few or many, or as a class when expanded; others skip it.

CDR3: CASSYTLQGRGGELFF
DNA: TGTGCCAGCAGTTACACGCTACAGGGGAGAGGCGGGGAGCTGTTTTTT
size: NA
V: TRBV6-6
J: TRBJ2-2
D: TRBD1

CDR3: CASSLRQTQETQYF
DNA: TGTGCCAGCAGCCTCCGACAGACCCAAGAGACCCAGTACTTC
size: NA
V: TRBV11-2
J: TRBJ2-5
D: NA

CDR3: CASSMKGTNEKLFF
DNA: TGTGCCAGTAGTATGAAGGGGACTAATGAAAAACTGTTTTTT
size: NA
V: TRBV19
J: TRBJ1-4
D: NA

CDR3: CASSEVGQEDGTEAFF
DNA: TGTGCCAGCAGTGAAGTGGGACAGGAAGATGGCACTGAAGCTTTCTTT
size: NA
V: TRBV2
J: TRBJ1-1
D: TRBD1

CDR3: CATSDPTRRGLPYNEQFF
DNA: TGTGCCACCAGTGATCCAACCCGAAGGGGGCTGCCCTACAATGAGCAGTTCTTC
size: NA
V: TRBV24-1
J: TRBJ2-1
D: TRBD1

CDR3: CASSFSSYNSPLHF
DNA: TGTGCCAGCAGTTTCAGCTCCTATAATTCACCCCTCCACTTT
size: once
V: TRBV27
J: TRBJ1-6
D: NA

CDR3: CASSFRSIAGGEGNEQFF
DNA: TGTGCCAGCAGCTTCCGCTCCATAGCGGGAGGGGAGGGCAATGAGCAGTTCTTC
size: once
V: TRBV9
J: TRBJ2-1
D: TRBD2

CDR3: CASSQVSGPGNTIYF
DNA: TGTGCCAGCAGCCAAGTGTCCGGTCCTGGAAACACCATATATTTT
size: once
V: TRBV3-1/TRBV3-2
J: TRBJ1-3
D: NA

CDR3: CASSSRETYEQYF
DNA: TGTGCCAGCAGCTCCCGGGAGACCTACGAGCAGTACTTC
size: NA
V: TRBV5-4
J: TRBJ2-7
D: NA

CDR3: CASSLSIPGPADQPQHF
DNA: TGTGCCAGCAGTTTATCGATCCCAGGGCCCGCGGATCAGCCCCAGCATTTT
size: NA
V: TRBV27
J: TRBJ1-5
D: NA

CDR3: CSARDGAGYTF
DNA: TGCAGTGCGAGGGATGGCGCTGGCTACACCTTC
size: NA
V: TRBV20-1
J: TRBJ1-2
D: NA

CDR3: CASSLGLAGDHSTGELFF
DNA: TGCGCCAGCAGCTTGGGTCTGGCAGGGGACCACTCCACCGGGGAGCTGTTTTTT
size: NA
V: TRBV5-1
J: TRBJ2-2
D: NA

CDR3: CAWSVLDRDYEQYF
DNA: TGTGCCTGGAGTGTACTTGACAGGGACTACGAGCAGTACTTC
size: NA
V: TRBV30
J: TRBJ2-7
D: TRBD1

CDR3: CASTLGTLGGYTF
DNA: TGTGCCAGCACTTTAGGGACATTGGGTGGCTACACCTTC
size: NA
V: TRBV12-3/TRBV12-4
J: TRBJ1-2
D: NA

CDR3: CASSSWTGGAYEQYF
DNA: TGTGCCAGCAGCTCGTGGACAGGGGGTGCCTACGAGCAGTACTTC
size: NA
V: TRBV9
J: TRBJ2-7
D: TRBD1

CDR3: CAISESMGRVVTEAFF
DNA: TGTGCCATCAGTGAGTCGATGGGCAGGGTGGTCACTGAAGCTTTCTTT
size: NA
V: TRBV10-3
J: TRBJ1-1
D: NA

CDR3: CASSLRAGRNQF
DNA: TGTGCCAGCAGTTTACGGGCAGGGCGGAACCAATTC
size: NA
V: TRBV12-3/TRBV12-4
J: TRBJ2-7
D: NA

CDR3: CASSLVWDSGEKLFF
DNA: TGTGCCAGCAGCTTAGTTTGGGACTCGGGGGAAAAACTGTTTTTT
size: NA
V: TRBV7-2
J: TRBJ1-4
D: NA

CDR3: CASSLRLAGGPPTSRSGANVLTF
DNA: TGTGCCAGCTCACTCCGCCTAGCGGGGGGTCCCCCGACTTCTCGATCTGGGGCCAACGTCCTGACTTTC
size: NA
V: TRBV18
J: TRBJ2-6
D: TRBD2

CDR3: CASRGLARDEQFF
DNA: TGTGCCAGCAGGGGACTAGCACGAGATGAGCAGTTCTTC
size: NA
V: TRBV4-2
J: TRBJ2-1
D: TRBD2

CDR3: CASSGLGGAKNIQYF
DNA: TGTGCCAGCAGCGGGCTAGGGGGAGCCAAAAACATTCAGTACTTC
size: NA
V: TRBV5-6
J: TRBJ2-4
D: NA

CDR3: CASSTWDREDQPQHF
DNA: TGTGCCAGCAGCACCTGGGACAGGGAGGATCAGCCCCAGCATTTT
size: NA
V: TRBV5-6
J: TRBJ1-5
D: TRBD1

CDR3: CAWSVTGYEQYF
DNA: TGTGCCTGGAGTGTAACGGGCTACGAGCAGTACTTC
size: few
V: TRBV30
J: TRBJ2-7
D: NA